These 9 T cell receptor beta chains were all obtained from the same sample, sequenced in a study of blood T cells in healthy people across ages. A second about 6 to 12 cycle PCR used barcoded and J-beta primers. One entry per CDR3 protein results from TCRdb running MiXCR on the 5' RACE reads. The sample gives around 1.5 million distinct CDR3 sequences, roughly 32% of which show up once; 10% to 12% is in the top ten. Sequenced: blood. The source is a woman in her twenties or thirties in good health.

The chain has TRBV27 and TRBJ1-2; maybe TRBD1 (5 bases). This CDR3 is 14 amino acids long. V was trimmed by 2 bases and J by 6 bases, leaving 13 bases between them. The V gene's germline CDR1 is MNHEY and CDR2 SMNVEV (reference sequence). The CDR3 DNA follows: TGTGCCAGCAGTTTACTGGGGCAGCCAAATGGCTACACCTTC. Protein sequence: CASSLLGQPNGYTF.

There are a few counts of this clonotype. This chain connects TRBV10-3 to TRBJ2-3; the match to TRBD2 covers 8 bases. V was clipped by 0 bases and J by 2 bases; unmatched bases: 13. This CDR3 has 19 residues. Germline V gene sequence: CDR1 ENHRY, CDR2 SYGVKD. As DNA, the CDR3 is TGTGCCATCAGTGAGTCTGTTACTAGCGGCCCAGACTTCACAGATACGCAGTATTTT. Translation: CAISESVTSGPDFTDTQYF.

The rearrangement joins TRBV10-3 to TRBJ1-2; the D gene is possibly TRBD1 (5 bases). Trimming pared 4 bases from V and 5 bases from J, leaving 14 bases between. The CDR3 covers 14 residues. Germline values: CDR1 ENHRY, CDR2 SYGVKD. As DNA, the CDR3 is TGTGCCATCAGTGCGACGAAAGAGGGGTATGGCTACACCTTC. Residues: CAISATKEGYGYTF.

The chain recombines TRBV3-1 with TRBJ1-2, with TRBD1 matching 10 bases. Germline V lookup: CDR1 LGHDT, CDR2 YNNKEL (reference sequence). This CDR3 is built from 15 residues. Trimming cost V 4 bases and J 6 bases; bases outside gene matches: 8. The CDR3 sequence: CASSPKLTGGNGYTF. CDR3 nucleotide sequence: TGTGCCAGCAGCCCTAAACTGACAGGGGGCAATGGCTACACCTTC.

Regarding this clonotype: One end of the junction varies from germline; a read error may be responsible. The CDR3 DNA follows: TGCGCCTCGACTAGCGGGCGGGGCGATACGCAGTATTTT. Its translation is CASTSGRGDTQYF. The rearrangement links TRBV30 to TRBJ2-3; 10 bases line up with TRBD2. The CDR3 covers 13 residues. Germline V lookup: CDR1 GTSNPN, CDR2 SVGIG (reference sequence).

This chain links TRBV29-1 with TRBJ2-2; a weak D match, TRBD2 (5 bases). Germline CDR1 reads SQVTM; CDR2 reads ANQGSEA. The CDR3 length is 12 residues. The germline V and J ends were trimmed by 5 bases and 5 bases, with 9 bases remaining between them. The CDR3 region has the DNA TGCAGCGTTCGGGGAAGGACCGGGGAGCTGTTTTTT. Translating it yields CSVRGRTGELFF.

The table lists this clonotype with a few counts. This chain joins TRBV29-1 and TRBJ2-3, with 7 bases that match TRBD2. In germline, CDR1 is SQVTM, CDR2 ANQGSEA. CDR3 size: 15 residues. The ends lost 7 bases at V and 3 bases at J; junction bases unmatched: 13. The DNA for the CDR3 is TGCAGCGCAACAGTGGCTAGCGGCCTGACAGATACGCAGTATTTT. This gives the protein CSATVASGLTDTQYF.

This clonotype has only a few counts. V usage is TRBV5-1 and J usage is TRBJ1-2; TRBD1 matches at 8 bases. The CDR3 extends over 16 amino acids. V lost 0 bases and J lost 8; bases outside the gene matches: 12. CDR1 is SGHRS and CDR2 is YFSETQ in the germline V gene. CDR3 sequence reads: CASSLEGTGVPSGYTF. The CDR3 coding sequence is TGCGCCAGCAGCTTGGAGGGGACAGGTGTGCCTTCCGGCTACACCTTC. The variable domain in full, completed from reference TRBV5-1 and TRBJ1-2, reads KAGVTQTPRYLIKTRGQQVTLSCSPISGHRSVSWYQQTPGQGLQFLFEYFSETQRNKGNFPGRFSGRQFSNSRSEMNVSTLELGDSALYLCASSLEGTGVPSGYTFGSGTRLTVV.

This chain uses TRBV7-7 with TRBJ2-3; 7 bases align to TRBD1. V lost 1 base and J lost 3; bases outside the gene matches: 4. The CDR3 is 15 residues long. Germline CDR1 is SSHAT and CDR2 is FNYEAQ (reference sequence). The CDR3 loop reads CASSLGHRGTDTQYF. The CDR3 DNA reads as TGTGCCAGCAGCTTAGGGCACAGGGGAACAGATACGCAGTATTTT.